This T cell receptor (beta chain) derives from a study of tumour-infiltrating T cells in Burkitt lymphoma. This table comes from immunoSEQ multiplex PCR, and its TCRdb copy is limited to in-frame clones, with some not included. This sample yields fewer than 5,000 clones, of which more than 15% are seen a single time; 12% to 15% belongs to the top ten. V lost 2 bases and J 6 bases, leaving 8 bases between the germline ends. The CDR3 is 13 residues long. Germline V gene sequence: CDR1 MRHNA, CDR2 SNTAGT. The sequence was obtained from a human donor with diffuse large B-cell lymphoma. Some clones in this sample may be carry-over from other donors' samples. Sequenced material: tumor tissue. V is TRBV6-4 and J is TRBJ1-3; tentative D call: TRBD1 (5 bases). The CDR3 spells CASSDRGENTIYF. The DNA for the CDR3 is TGTGCCAGCAGTGACAGGGGTGAAAACACCATATATTTT.